This T cell receptor beta chain is drawn from a study of response to subunit inactivated influenza vaccine. The germline V and J ends were trimmed by 7 bases and 4 bases, with 20 bases remaining between them. Germline CDR1 and CDR2: MNHEY and SMNVEV (reference sequence). The CDR3 is 15 amino acids. Ten or more counts support this clonotype. Its specificity is not known. Study findings and constraints: Only a handful of new T cells, the authors suggested, are recruited with each seasonal influenza vaccination.

In TCRdb, the RT-PCR reads were re-called with MiXCR into one record per CDR3 protein. The repertoire holds approximately 520,000 distinct CDR3 sequences, with about 25% as singletons. This sequence joins TRBV27 and TRBJ2-7; possible D gene TRBD2, 5 bases. Sample: CD4+ T cells sorted from PBMCs, taken roughly 5 days after vaccination. The clonotype was recovered from a man aged 45 to 65 who received an inactivated influenza vaccine. This CDR3 is CASTYRPSPGYEQYF. The CDR3 DNA follows: TGTGCCAGCACTTACCGCCCCTCCCCGGGGTACGAGCAGTACTTC.